These T cell receptor beta chains were read from a single sample in a study of cytomegalovirus exposure and HLA in healthy donors. Produced via immunoSEQ multiplex PCR; TCRdb's table is partial and in-frame only. The data contain roughly 98,000 clones, about 80% of them singletons. Sequencing was done on a sample of PBMCs. The receptor set was obtained from a man aged 35 to 55 in good health and CMV-seronegative. CDR3s include the opening cysteine and the closing phenylalanine or tryptophan. The D gene is left open where the match is weak. The size field is filled for only some rows; it gives once, few, many or a size class.

J,V,size,D,length,CDR3,DNA
TRBJ1-5,TRBV27,-,-,14,CASSPWVTGQPQHF,TGTGCCAGCAGTCCCTGGGTCACGGGTCAGCCCCAGCATTTT
TRBJ2-7,TRBV7-2,-,TRBD2,16,CASSFGLAGVGYEQYF,TGTGCCAGCAGCTTTGGACTAGCGGGAGTCGGATACGAGCAGTACTTC
TRBJ1-4,TRBV7-6,-,TRBD1,17,CASSLRPPGQGYEKLFF,TGTGCCAGCAGCTTACGGCCACCGGGACAGGGGTATGAAAAACTGTTTTTT
TRBJ1-6,TRBV7-2,-,TRBD1,19,CASSLGRWTGSRGHSPLHF,TGTGCCAGCAGCTTAGGTAGATGGACAGGTTCCCGGGGGCATTCACCCCTCCACTTT
TRBJ2-1,TRBV7-2,-,TRBD1,14,CASSWDRANNEQFF,TGTGCCAGCAGCTGGGACAGGGCTAACAATGAGCAGTTCTTC
TRBJ1-4,TRBV5-4,-,-,16,CASSFTGVGTNEKLFF,TGTGCCAGCAGCTTTACGGGGGTGGGAACTAATGAAAAACTGTTTTTT
TRBJ2-1,TRBV6-6,-,TRBD2,16,CASTMTSGRAYNEQFF,TGTGCCAGCACCATGACTAGCGGGAGGGCCTACAATGAGCAGTTCTTC
TRBJ1-1,TRBV11-2,-,-,13,CASSYTPNTEAFF,TGTGCCAGCAGCTATACACCGAACACTGAAGCTTTCTTT
TRBJ2-7,TRBV19,-,-,14,CASSSQATGTEQYF,TGTGCCAGTAGTTCACAAGCAACAGGTACTGAGCAGTACTTC
TRBJ2-2,TRBV4-1,-,-,15,CASSQGTGNTGELFF,TGCGCCAGCAGCCAAGGAACAGGGAACACCGGGGAGCTGTTTTTT
TRBJ2-3,TRBV18,-,TRBD2,15,CASSPGLAVPDTQYF,TGTGCCAGCTCACCGGGACTAGCGGTCCCAGATACGCAGTATTTT
TRBJ1-1,TRBV9,-,TRBD1,16,CASSGTGGDRNTEAFF,TGTGCCAGCAGTGGGACAGGGGGAGACAGGAACACTGAAGCTTTCTTT
TRBJ2-5,TRBV9,-,TRBD2,15,CASSVVGGGSETQYF,TGTGCCAGCAGCGTAGTCGGCGGGGGGTCAGAGACCCAGTACTTC
TRBJ1-2,TRBV9,-,-,14,CASSATVINYGYTF,TGTGCCAGCAGCGCTACCGTTATCAACTATGGCTACACCTTC
TRBJ2-1,TRBV9,few,TRBD2,16,CASSVGLADTYNEQFF,TGTGCCAGCAGCGTAGGACTAGCGGACACCTACAATGAGCAGTTCTTC
TRBJ2-7,TRBV5-1,few,TRBD1,15,CASSLGTGVTYEQYF,TGCGCCAGCAGCTTAGGGACAGGGGTAACCTACGAGCAGTACTTC
TRBJ1-3,TRBV11-2,-,-,17,CASSSNLRVGSGNTIYF,TGTGCCAGCAGCTCAAACCTCAGGGTAGGGTCTGGAAACACCATATATTTT
TRBJ2-4,TRBV30,few,-,19,CAFLPTDLNIPLAKNIQYF,TGTGCCTTCCTACCGACAGATCTTAACATCCCATTAGCCAAAAACATTCAGTACTTC
TRBJ2-7,TRBV5-5,-,-,12,CASSGQSYEQYF,TGTGCCAGCAGCGGACAGTCCTACGAGCAGTACTTC
TRBJ2-4,TRBV5-1,once,TRBD1,14,CASSLSQGGNIQYF,TGCGCCAGCAGCTTGTCACAGGGGGGAAACATTCAGTACTTC
TRBJ2-5,TRBV9,-,TRBD1,17,CASSVAGPRQGKETQYF,TGTGCCAGCAGCGTAGCGGGCCCACGACAGGGAAAAGAGACCCAGTACTTC
TRBJ2-3,TRBV5-1,-,TRBD2,15,CASSLPGLAGEGQYF,TGCGCCAGCAGCTTGCCCGGACTAGCGGGAGAAGGGCAGTATTTT
TRBJ1-2,TRBV7-9,-,-,15,CASSLSREGMYGYTF,TGTGCCAGCAGCTTATCAAGGGAGGGAATGTATGGCTACACCTTC
TRBJ2-4,TRBV5-1,-,TRBD1,14,CASSWDRARNIQYF,TGCGCCAGCAGCTGGGACAGGGCAAGGAACATTCAGTACTTC
TRBJ2-7,TRBV4-1,-,TRBD1,13,CASSQAQGDEQYF,TGCGCCAGCAGCCAAGCTCAGGGGGACGAGCAGTACTTC
TRBJ1-4,TRBV5-6,once,TRBD1,14,CASSFRGVDEKLFF,TGTGCCAGCAGCTTCAGGGGGGTGGATGAAAAACTGTTTTTT
TRBJ1-4,TRBV29-1,once,-,15,CSVVVAGSRNEKLFF,TGCAGCGTTGTGGTGGCAGGCTCTCGGAATGAAAAACTGTTTTTT
TRBJ2-2,TRBV7-2,few,TRBD1,16,CASSLEDREWTGELFF,TGTGCCAGCAGCTTAGAGGACAGGGAATGGACCGGGGAGCTGTTTTTT
TRBJ2-7,TRBV9,-,-,14,CASSPRQSSYEQYF,TGTGCCAGCAGCCCTCGACAGAGCTCCTACGAGCAGTACTTC
TRBJ1-1,TRBV7-8,-,-,15,CASSPTGGRNTEAFF,TGTGCCAGCAGCCCTACAGGCGGACGAAACACTGAAGCTTTCTTT
TRBJ2-7,TRBV7-6,-,TRBD1,14,CASSPGTDSYEQYF,TGTGCCAGCAGCCCCGGGACAGACTCCTACGAGCAGTACTTC
TRBJ1-4,TRBV2,-,-,14,CASSESQGLGKLFF,TGTGCCAGCAGTGAAAGTCAGGGTTTAGGAAAACTGTTTTTT
TRBJ2-7,TRBV5-5,-,-,14,CASSLVSETYEQYF,TGTGCCAGCAGCTTGGTGTCAGAAACCTACGAGCAGTACTTC
TRBJ2-1,TRBV5-1,-,-,14,CASTSSTSYNEQFF,TGCGCCAGTACTAGCTCCACCTCCTACAATGAGCAGTTCTTC
TRBJ1-1,TRBV19,-,-,13,CASSQGRNTEAFF,TGTGCCAGTAGCCAGGGGAGGAACACTGAAGCTTTCTTT
TRBJ2-7,TRBV7-8,-,-,12,CASSLDIHEQYF,TGTGCCAGCAGCTTAGACATCCACGAGCAGTACTTC
TRBJ1-1,TRBV7-3,-,TRBD1,14,CASSRGTVNTEAFF,TGTGCCAGCAGCCGCGGGACAGTGAACACTGAAGCTTTCTTT
TRBJ1-4,TRBV6-1,-,TRBD1,20,CASSESIWDRGLVSNEKLFF,TGTGCCAGCAGTGAATCAATTTGGGACAGGGGGCTTGTATCTAATGAAAAACTGTTTTTT
TRBJ2-7,TRBV6-6,-,-,15,CASSYSEEQGRLEYF,TGTGCCAGCAGTTATTCCGAGGAACAGGGAAGACTCGAGTACTTC
TRBJ2-5,TRBV28,-,TRBD2,14,CASSSLAGKETQYF,TGTGCCAGCAGTTCACTAGCGGGGAAAGAGACCCAGTACTTC
TRBJ1-2,TRBV6-5,few,TRBD1,13,CASSRDSNYGYTF,TGTGCCAGCAGTCGGGACAGTAACTATGGCTACACCTTC
TRBJ1-6,TRBV7-9,-,-,17,CSSSRLQGREGNSPLHF,TGTTCCAGCAGTCGATTACAGGGTAGAGAAGGGAATTCACCCCTCCACTTT
TRBJ2-7,TRBV2,-,-,16,CASLTGRTSRSYEQYF,TGTGCCAGCCTAACTGGTAGAACTAGCCGAAGCTACGAGCAGTACTTC
TRBJ2-4,TRBV5-1,-,TRBD1,15,CASSFYRGGENIQYF,TGCGCCAGCAGCTTCTACAGGGGCGGTGAAAACATTCAGTACTTC
TRBJ2-1,TRBV19,-,TRBD2,16,CASSIEGGRAYNEQFF,TGTGCCAGTAGTATAGAAGGCGGGAGGGCCTACAATGAGCAGTTCTTC
TRBJ2-2,TRBV7-3,-,-,16,CASSLGVASRGGELFF,TGTGCCAGCAGCCTGGGTGTGGCTAGTCGGGGCGGGGAGCTGTTTTTT